Listed below are T cell receptor beta chains from one sample, sequenced in a study of shared clonotypes between healthy human individuals. Assay: immunoSEQ multiplex PCR; the TCRdb copy retains only in-frame clones and omits some. Among about 2.4 million clones listed, 90% to 95% were seen once. Sequencing used naive CD4+ T cells from PBMCs. All receptors derive from a young man in good health. Some clones in this sample may be carry-over from other donors' samples. Each CDR3 is given with its conserved first and last residue. A D gene is named only where the DNA matches it firmly. Some rows have no size entry. The others give once, few or many, or a class for an expanded clone.

CASSLDGGGISNEQFF	TGTGCCAGCAGCTTAGATGGGGGCGGGATTAGCAATGAGCAGTTCTTC	NA	NA	TRBV11-2	TRBJ2-1
CASRPSGPGTDTQYF	TGTGCCAGCAGGCCTAGCGGACCTGGCACAGATACGCAGTATTTT	TRBD2	NA	TRBV28	TRBJ2-3
CASSPGTGGNQPQHF	TGCGCCAGCAGCCCCGGGACAGGGGGCAATCAGCCCCAGCATTTT	TRBD1	few	TRBV5-1	TRBJ1-5
CASSLGASGKSDTQYF	TGTGCCAGCAGCTTAGGGGCTAGCGGGAAATCAGATACGCAGTATTTT	TRBD2	NA	TRBV11-3	TRBJ2-3
CASKAPGRYTDTQYF	TGTGCCAGCAAAGCTCCGGGACGGTACACAGATACGCAGTATTTT	NA	once	TRBV6-5	TRBJ2-3
CATKSEGGADTEAFF	TGTGCCACCAAATCAGAGGGGGGCGCCGACACTGAAGCTTTCTTT	NA	NA	TRBV6-1	TRBJ1-1
CSAEDPSKGYTF	TGCAGCGCCGAGGACCCGTCGAAGGGCTACACCTTC	NA	NA	TRBV29-1	TRBJ1-2
CASSPRDRGPTSYEQYF	TGTGCCAGTAGTCCCCGGGACAGGGGGCCAACGAGCTACGAGCAGTACTTC	TRBD1	NA	TRBV19	TRBJ2-7
CASRTSGKGTDTQYF	TGTGCCAGCAGGACTAGCGGGAAGGGCACAGATACGCAGTATTTT	TRBD2	NA	TRBV2	TRBJ2-3
CASSIGSAGPGDTQYF	TGTGCCAGTAGTATAGGTTCTGCAGGGCCGGGAGATACGCAGTATTTT	NA	NA	TRBV19	TRBJ2-3
CASSPRQFDTGELFF	TGTGCCAGCTCACCACGACAGTTCGACACCGGGGAGCTGTTTTTT	NA	NA	TRBV18	TRBJ2-2
CASSLGDRVEAFF	TGTGCCAGCAGTTTAGGGGATAGGGTGGAAGCTTTCTTT	NA	NA	TRBV28	TRBJ1-1
CASSIVGGAKNIQYF	TGTGCCAGTAGTATAGTTGGGGGAGCCAAAAACATTCAGTACTTC	NA	NA	TRBV19	TRBJ2-4
CASSPLGQPQHF	TGTGCCAGCAGCCCACTAGGGCAGCCCCAGCATTTT	NA	once	TRBV7-8	TRBJ1-5
CASGQREFTDTQYF	TGCGCCAGCGGTCAGCGGGAGTTCACAGATACGCAGTATTTT	TRBD2	NA	TRBV5-1	TRBJ2-3
CASSYVDGRIYEQYF	TGTGCCAGCAGTTACGTCGACGGGAGAATTTACGAGCAGTACTTC	NA	NA	TRBV6-5	TRBJ2-7
CAITEQEGYEQYF	TGTGCCATCACCGAGCAGGAGGGCTACGAGCAGTACTTC	NA	once	TRBV10-3	TRBJ2-7
CASSPLLAGRAAETQYF	TGTGCCAGTAGTCCTTTACTAGCGGGACGGGCCGCAGAGACCCAGTACTTC	TRBD2	NA	TRBV19	TRBJ2-5
CASSPGQDQETQYF	TGTGCCAGCAGTCCGGGACAGGATCAAGAGACCCAGTACTTC	TRBD1	NA	TRBV28	TRBJ2-5
CASSLPADGYTF	TGCGCCAGCAGCTTGCCGGCGGATGGCTACACCTTC	NA	once	TRBV5-1	TRBJ1-2
CASIDSWKGTEAFF	TGTGCCAGCATCGACAGTTGGAAAGGAACTGAAGCTTTCTTT	NA	NA	TRBV7-3	TRBJ1-1
CASSLGQWETQYF	TGTGCCAGCAGCTTGGGACAGTGGGAGACCCAGTACTTC	TRBD1	NA	TRBV7-9	TRBJ2-5
CASSLAGPYEQYF	TGTGCCAGCAGCTTGGCAGGGCCCTACGAGCAGTACTTC	NA	NA	TRBV5-4	TRBJ2-7
CASSKGLAGGNEQFF	TGTGCCAGCAGTAAAGGACTAGCGGGAGGCAATGAGCAGTTCTTC	TRBD2	NA	TRBV7-6	TRBJ2-1
CASRVGGGDTQYF	TGTGCCAGCAGGGTCGGGGGAGGAGATACGCAGTATTTT	NA	once	TRBV28	TRBJ2-3
CASSPLQETQYF	TGTGCCAGCAGTCCCCTCCAAGAGACCCAGTACTTC	NA	once	TRBV28	TRBJ2-5
CAISESGTARDEQFF	TGTGCCATCAGTGAGTCAGGCACAGCCCGGGACGAGCAGTTCTTC	NA	NA	TRBV10-3	TRBJ2-1
CASSSWVLAGFSGANVLTF	TGTGCCAGCAGCTCTTGGGTACTAGCGGGTTTCTCTGGGGCCAACGTCCTGACTTTC	TRBD2	NA	TRBV5-6	TRBJ2-6
CSASDHEQYF	TGCAGTGCTAGTGACCACGAGCAGTACTTC	NA	NA	TRBV20-1	TRBJ2-7
CANPGDEQFF	TGTGCCAACCCTGGGGATGAGCAGTTCTTC	NA	NA	TRBV7-3	TRBJ2-1
CASSPTSGSFNEQFF	TGCGCCAGCAGCCCGACTAGCGGGAGTTTCAATGAGCAGTTCTTC	TRBD2	NA	TRBV4-1	TRBJ2-1
CASSLLTLGEQFF	TGCGCCAGCAGCTTGCTTACTTTGGGTGAGCAGTTCTTC	NA	NA	TRBV5-1	TRBJ2-1
CASSLESDQPQHF	TGTGCCAGCAGCTTGGAAAGTGATCAGCCCCAGCATTTT	NA	NA	TRBV5-4	TRBJ1-5
CASSPDGGGNTIYF	TGCGCCAGCAGCCCGGACGGGGGAGGAAACACCATATATTTT	NA	NA	TRBV5-1	TRBJ1-3
CASSSLTGPTEAFF	TGTGCCAGCAGTTCCCTGACAGGACCTACTGAAGCTTTCTTT	NA	NA	TRBV27	TRBJ1-1
CASSVRENTEAFF	TGTGCCAGTAGTGTGCGGGAAAACACTGAAGCTTTCTTT	NA	once	TRBV19	TRBJ1-1
CSVASGRDGFEQYF	TGCAGCGTGGCGTCGGGCAGGGACGGTTTCGAGCAGTACTTC	NA	NA	TRBV29-1	TRBJ2-7
CASSLDRGQPQHF	TGTGCCAGCAGCTTAGACAGGGGGCAGCCCCAGCATTTT	TRBD1	NA	TRBV7-3	TRBJ1-5
CASGPTSGSSNEQFF	TGCGCCAGCGGACCAACTAGCGGGAGTTCGAATGAGCAGTTCTTC	TRBD2	NA	TRBV5-1	TRBJ2-1
CASSARTSFAYEQYF	TGTGCCAGCAGCGCTAGGACTAGTTTCGCCTACGAGCAGTACTTC	TRBD2	NA	TRBV7-2	TRBJ2-7